Below, one T cell receptor beta chain is given with its context. The sample belongs to a study of long-term antiretroviral therapy in people with HIV. Survey-level resolution applied to immunoSEQ assay v3.0. Sequencing aimed to cover about 40,000-50,000 T-cell genomes per sample. Some clones are missing from TCRdb's copy, which holds only in-frame ones; the method was immunoSEQ multiplex PCR. Of 9,500 to 12,000 clones listed, around 81% are singletons. Germline V gene data show CDR1 as LNHDA and CDR2 as SQIVND (reference sequence). There are 13 residues in the CDR3. V was pared by 1 base and J by 9 bases, with 10 bases between. The samples, holding about 0.85-10 million cryopreserved PBMC, were thawed before DNA extraction was carried out.

This chain links TRBV19 with TRBJ1-5; D is ambiguous. This TCR was sampled from a man aged 40-49 years with HIV. The source material was unsorted PBMCs, sampled 1.8 years after starting antiretroviral therapy. As DNA, the CDR3 is TGTGCCAGTAGTATAGGCCCCGTGGGGCCCCAGCATTTT. Encoded protein: CASSIGPVGPQHF.